Each of the 24 T cell receptor beta chains below was sequenced from the same sample in a study of T-cell memory formation after mild COVID-19. TCRdb re-analysed the 5' RACE reads in MiXCR, keeping a single row per CDR3 protein. The sample includes around 160,000 distinct CDR3 sequences, roughly 11% of them seen just once. The sequencing input was PBMCs or a T cell subset sorted from them (not recorded which). The source is a man younger than 35 who had mild COVID-19 (a few samples of this study predate the infection). Cell type and time point are not known.

The chain carries TRBV18 and TRBJ2-7; TRBD1 matches at 9 bases. The CDR3 is 14 amino acids. CDR1 KGHSH and CDR2 LQKENI come from the germline V gene. With 4 bases clipped from V and 6 bases from J, the junction kept 7 bases outside the gene matches. CDR3 nucleotides: TGTGCCAGCTCACAGGGACAGGGAGGGCTCGAGCAGTACTTC. It codes for CASSQGQGGLEQYF.

The chain is built from TRBV21-1 and TRBJ1-2. TRBV21-1 has pseudogene status. The CDR3 covers 14 residues. In DNA form, the CDR3 reads TGTGCCAGCAGCAATGGATCGTCTTTCTATGGCTACACCTTC. Amino acid sequence: CASSNGSSFYGYTF.

The rearrangement joins TRBV6-5 to TRBJ1-5; D unresolved. The CDR3 consists of 17 residues. The V gene lost 6 bases and the J gene lost 1 base, with 19 bases spanning the gap. Germline V gene data show CDR1 as MNHEY and CDR2 as SVGAGI. The CDR3: CASRPYSVPLSNQPQHF. The CDR3 region has the DNA TGTGCCAGCAGACCTTACAGCGTCCCCTTGAGCAATCAGCCCCAGCATTTT.

This clonotype has just a few counts. The chain has TRBV7-2 and TRBJ2-5; D may be TRBD1 or TRBD2 (5 bases each). V lost 5 bases to trimming and J lost 5 bases, with 15 bases between them. CDR1 is SGHTA, CDR2 FQGNSA, per germline. This CDR3 is built from 14 residues. The CDR3 DNA reads TGTGCCAGCAGCCAATCGAGGGGTGGCGAGACCCAGTACTTC. Its protein product is CASSQSRGGETQYF.

This clonotype was detected many times. This rearrangement joins TRBV9 to TRBJ2-3, with D unclear. Germline V CDR1 and CDR2: SGDLS, YYNGEE. The V gene lost 2 bases and the J gene lost 1 base, with 8 bases spanning the gap. This CDR3 spans 14 amino acids. Here the CDR3 reads CASSVLLGTDTQYF. CDR3 nucleotides: TGTGCCAGCAGCGTTCTACTGGGCACAGATACGCAGTATTTT. Full variable domain (outside the CDR3, taken from reference TRBV9 and TRBJ2-3): DSGVTQTPKHLITATGQRVTLRCSPRSGDLSVYWYQQSLDQGLQFLIQYYNGEERAKGNILERFSAQQFPDLHSELNLSSLELGDSALYFCASSVLLGTDTQYFGPGTRLTVL.

This clonotype was counted many times. The CDR3 nucleotides read TGTGCCAGCGGACGCCTGGGGGACAGGGGAAATGAGCAGTTCTTC. Protein sequence: CASGRLGDRGNEQFF. The V call is TRBV6-2 or TRBV6-3, the J call TRBJ2-1; 10 bases fit TRBD1. Germline V gene sequence: CDR1 MNHEY, CDR2 SVGEGT. With 8 bases clipped from V and 7 bases from J, the junction kept 11 bases outside the gene matches. The CDR3 loop spans 15 amino acids.

V is TRBV27 and J is TRBJ1-6; 9 nucleotides align to TRBD1. With 3 bases clipped from V and 6 bases from J, the junction kept 12 bases outside the gene matches. Germline V gene lookup returns CDR1 MNHEY and CDR2 SMNVEV (reference sequence). This CDR3 comprises 18 residues. CDR3 protein: CASSFGTGIGGVNSPLHF. The CDR3 coding sequence is TGTGCCAGCAGTTTCGGGACAGGGATTGGCGGGGTTAATTCACCCCTCCACTTT.

The genes are TRBV11-2 and TRBJ2-1; TRBD1 agrees at 8 bases. Per the germline V gene, CDR1 is SGHAT and CDR2 is FQNNGV. The trim removed 3 bases at V and 6 bases at J, leaving 7 bases unmatched. The CDR3 loop spans 15 amino acids. In DNA, the CDR3 is TGTGCCAGCAGCTTCCAGGGGGCGAGGGGCAATGAGCAGTTCTTC. The encoded protein is CASSFQGARGNEQFF.

The chain has TRBV4-3 and TRBJ1-1; 8 bases agree with TRBD1. The CDR3 has 18 amino acids. V shed 0 bases, J shed 1 base, and the junction held 10 bases outside the gene matches. CDR1 LGHNA and CDR2 YSLEER come from the germline V gene. CDR3 nucleotide sequence: TGCGCCAGCAGCCAAGATCATGGTACCACAGGGGGGAACACTGAAGCTTTCTTT. Translating it yields CASSQDHGTTGGNTEAFF.

This clonotype was counted only a few times. The chain carries TRBV6-2 or TRBV6-3 and TRBJ1-2, with 10 bases that match TRBD1. CDR3 length equals 13 residues. Germline V gene data show CDR1 as MNHEY and CDR2 as SVGEGT. J was trimmed by 8 bases and V by 6 bases; bases with no gene match: 6. The CDR3 bases are TGTGCCAGCAGCGGAGACAGGGGGCGAGGCTACACCTTC. Translated: CASSGDRGRGYTF.

This clonotype was seen at least ten times. The chain carries TRBV20-1 and TRBJ1-1, with D perhaps matching TRBD1 (6 bases). The germline V and J ends were trimmed by 6 bases and 1 base, with 18 bases remaining between them. The CDR3 covers 15 residues. The germline V gene encodes CDR1 DFQATT and CDR2 SNEGSKA (reference sequence). The CDR3 sequence is CSASGTPGGNTEAFF. DNA of the CDR3: TGCAGTGCAAGCGGGACACCCGGTGGGAACACTGAAGCTTTCTTT.

The V and J genes are TRBV28 and TRBJ1-2, with TRBD1 matching over 7 bases. This CDR3 is 16 amino acids long. From germline, CDR1 is MDHEN and CDR2 SYDVKM. The junction had 11 bases not matched to a gene; V was cut back by 6 bases and J by 1 base. The chain's CDR3 is CASSTGQADSNYGYTF. Here the CDR3 DNA reads TGTGCCAGCAGCACCGGACAGGCGGACAGTAACTATGGCTACACCTTC.

This clonotype was seen repeatedly, ten times or more. This chain joins TRBV7-2 and TRBJ2-3; D gene uncertain. The V end was cut by 5 bases, the J end by 5 bases, with 11 bases between. Per germline, CDR1 SGHTA and CDR2 FQGNSA. The CDR3 has 13 amino acids. The DNA for the CDR3 is TGTGCCAGCAGCGTCGGAGCCGGAGATACGCAGTATTTT. Amino acid sequence: CASSVGAGDTQYF. The full variable domain, its missing parts supplied by reference TRBV7-2 and TRBJ2-3, is GAGVSQSPSNKVTEKGKDVELRCDPISGHTALYWYRQSLGQGLEFLIYFQGNSAPDKSGLPSDRFSAERTGGSVSTLTIQRTQQEDSAVYLCASSVGAGDTQYFGPGTRLTVL.

This clonotype was seen repeatedly, ten times or more. The chain recombines TRBV6-2 or TRBV6-3 with TRBJ2-7; D is unresolved. CDR3 length: 13 amino acids. CDR1 is MNHEY and CDR2 is SVGEGT in the germline V gene. V shed 6 bases and J shed 4 bases, with 13 bases lying between them. This CDR3 reads CASSAQRIYEQYV. CDR3 nucleotides: TGTGCCAGCAGCGCCCAGCGAATTTACGAGCAGTACGTC.

This clonotype has a count of ten or more. CDR3 residues: CASSSLATGEQFF. The CDR3 DNA reads TGTGCCAGCAGCTCACTAGCGACAGGGGAGCAGTTCTTC. V and J are TRBV7-6 and TRBJ2-1, with D possibly called TRBD1 or TRBD2 (7 bases each). V lost 4 bases and J 10 bases, leaving 14 bases between the germline ends. This CDR3 is built from 13 residues. From germline, CDR1 is SGHVS and CDR2 FNYEAQ.

This clonotype was recorded at least ten times. The chain couples TRBV6-5 to TRBJ1-4; unclear D gene. Germline V lookup: CDR1 MNHEY, CDR2 SVGAGI. The CDR3 is 14 residues long. V lost 0 bases and J 6 bases, leaving 8 bases between the germline ends. DNA of the CDR3: TGTGCCAGCAGTTACTCAGGAGGTTATGAAAAACTGTTTTTT. It is translated as CASSYSGGYEKLFF.

This sequence joins TRBV12-3 or TRBV12-4 and TRBJ2-1; D is perhaps TRBD2 (6 bases). V was trimmed by 6 bases and J by 4 bases, leaving 13 bases between them. The CDR3 is made up of 14 amino acids. The CDR3 sequence is CASSRDGRYNEQFF. DNA of the CDR3: TGTGCCAGCAGCCGGGACGGGAGATACAATGAGCAGTTCTTC.

This chain uses TRBV4-3 with TRBJ2-7; 8 nucleotides agree with TRBD1. Germline V CDR1 and CDR2: LGHNA, YSLEER. This CDR3 has 19 amino acids. The J segment lost 0 bases and the V segment lost 3 bases, leaving 16 bases of the junction unmatched. Here the CDR3 reads CASSQARTGSSLGSYEQYF. CDR3 bases: TGCGCCAGCAGCCAGGCACGGACAGGGAGTTCACTAGGCTCCTACGAGCAGTACTTC.

There are a few counts of this clonotype. The chain is built from TRBV24-1 and TRBJ2-3; D ambiguous. Germline V gene data show CDR1 as KGHDR and CDR2 as SFDVKD. This CDR3 contains 15 residues. V gave up 3 bases and J gave up 6 bases, with 15 bases separating them. This CDR3 is CATSDETTGGDTQYF. Written as DNA, the CDR3 is TGTGCCACCAGTGATGAAACGACCGGTGGGGATACGCAGTATTTT.

This sequence joins TRBV7-3 and TRBJ1-1; D unresolved. The germline CDR1 and CDR2 sequences are SGHTA and FQGTGA. This CDR3 region has 14 residues. V lost 3 bases, J lost 3 bases, and 11 bases lay in between. This CDR3 is CASSFNHGDTEAFF. CDR3 DNA: TGTGCCAGCAGCTTCAACCACGGAGACACTGAAGCTTTCTTT. Full variable domain (missing parts from reference TRBV7-3 and TRBJ1-1): GAGVSQTPSNKVTEKGKYVELRCDPISGHTALYWYRQSLGQGPEFLIYFQGTGAADDSGLPNDRFFAVRPEGSVSTLKIQRTERGDSAVYLCASSFNHGDTEAFFGQGTRLTVV.

The table lists this clonotype with a few counts. The V gene is TRBV3-1, the J gene TRBJ2-1; 8 positions agree with TRBD2. The CDR3 covers 16 residues. CDR1 and CDR2 (germline): LGHDT, YNNKEL (reference sequence). Trimming cost V 4 bases and J 4 bases; bases outside gene matches: 9. Written as DNA, the CDR3 is TGTGCCAGCAGCCCAACCCGGGGGGGCCAATACAATGAGCAGTTCTTC. Translating gives CASSPTRGGQYNEQFF.

Only a few counts were recorded for this clonotype. V is TRBV7-9 and J is TRBJ1-1, with D maybe TRBD1 (5 bases). Trimming shortened V by 3 bases and J by 4 bases, and 9 bases separated the two germline ends. The CDR3 is made up of 13 amino acids. Germline V gene lookup returns CDR1 SEHNR and CDR2 FQNEAQ (reference sequence). The CDR3 spells CASSLGVATEAFF. The CDR3 bases are TGTGCCAGCAGCTTGGGGGTGGCCACTGAAGCTTTCTTT.

The chain has TRBV12-3 or TRBV12-4 and TRBJ2-7; 10 bases are a match to TRBD1. The V and J ends lost 6 bases and 0 bases, in that order; junction bases with no gene match: 8. The CDR3 extends over 16 amino acids. CDR3 bases: TGTGCCAGCAGCCCGTTCAGGACAGGGGGCTCCTACGAGCAGTACTTC. Translating gives CASSPFRTGGSYEQYF.

This clonotype has only a few counts. V gene TRBV7-2 combines with J gene TRBJ2-7, with 9 nucleotides matching TRBD1. CDR1 SGHTA and CDR2 FQGNSA come from the germline V gene. The CDR3 loop spans 16 amino acids. J gave up 4 bases and V 3 bases, and 10 bases lay outside the gene matches. The CDR3 nucleotides read TGTGCCAGCAGCTTGGAGGCCGGGACAGGGCGGTACGAGCAGTACTTC. Amino acid sequence: CASSLEAGTGRYEQYF. Based on the CDR3 plus reference TRBV7-2 and TRBJ2-7, the full variable domain is GAGVSQSPSNKVTEKGKDVELRCDPISGHTALYWYRQSLGQGLEFLIYFQGNSAPDKSGLPSDRFSAERTGGSVSTLTIQRTQQEDSAVYLCASSLEAGTGRYEQYFGPGTRLTVT.